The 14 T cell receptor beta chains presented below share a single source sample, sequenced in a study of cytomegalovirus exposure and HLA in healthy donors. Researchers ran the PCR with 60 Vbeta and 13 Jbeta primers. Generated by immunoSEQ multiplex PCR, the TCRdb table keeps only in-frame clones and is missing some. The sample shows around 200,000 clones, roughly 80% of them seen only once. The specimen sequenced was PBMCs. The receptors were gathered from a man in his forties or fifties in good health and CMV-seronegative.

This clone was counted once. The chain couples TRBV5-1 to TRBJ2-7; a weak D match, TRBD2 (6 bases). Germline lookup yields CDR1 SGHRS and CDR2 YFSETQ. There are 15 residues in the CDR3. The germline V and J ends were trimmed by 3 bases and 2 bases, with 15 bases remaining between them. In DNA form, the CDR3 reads TGCGCCAGCAGCTGGAGGGACGAGTCAACCTACGAGCAGTACTTC. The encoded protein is CASSWRDESTYEQYF.

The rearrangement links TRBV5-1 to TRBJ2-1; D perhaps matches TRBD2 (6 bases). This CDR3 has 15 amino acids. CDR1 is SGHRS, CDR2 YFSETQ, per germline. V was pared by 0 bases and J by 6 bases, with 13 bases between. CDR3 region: CASSLGLVGGNEQFF. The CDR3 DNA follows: TGCGCCAGCAGCTTGGGTCTAGTGGGGGGCAATGAGCAGTTCTTC.

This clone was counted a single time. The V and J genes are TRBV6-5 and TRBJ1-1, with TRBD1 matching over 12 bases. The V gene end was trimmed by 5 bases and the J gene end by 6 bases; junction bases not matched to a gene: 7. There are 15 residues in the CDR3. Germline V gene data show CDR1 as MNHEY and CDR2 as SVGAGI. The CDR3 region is CASSTPGQGASEAFF. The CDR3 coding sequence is TGTGCCAGCAGTACTCCGGGACAGGGGGCGTCTGAAGCTTTCTTT.

The CDR3 protein is CASSPRDTGELFF. In DNA, the CDR3 is TGTGCCAGCAGCCCACGAGACACCGGGGAGCTGTTTTTT. The gene calls are TRBV7-3 and TRBJ2-2; D ambiguous. V lost 5 bases and J 3 bases, leaving 7 bases between the germline ends. The CDR3 consists of 13 residues. Germline V gene sequence: CDR1 SGHTA, CDR2 FQGTGA.

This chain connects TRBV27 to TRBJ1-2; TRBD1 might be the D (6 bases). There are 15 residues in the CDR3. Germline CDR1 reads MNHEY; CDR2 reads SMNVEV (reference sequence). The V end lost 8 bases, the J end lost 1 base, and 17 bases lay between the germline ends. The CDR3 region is CASRAQGDFNYGYTF. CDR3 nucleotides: TGTGCCAGCCGAGCACAGGGAGATTTTAACTATGGCTACACCTTC.

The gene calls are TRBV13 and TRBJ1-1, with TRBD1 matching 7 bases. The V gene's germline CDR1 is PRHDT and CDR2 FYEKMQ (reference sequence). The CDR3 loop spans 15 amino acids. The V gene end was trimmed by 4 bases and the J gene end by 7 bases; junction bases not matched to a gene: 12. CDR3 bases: TGTGCCAGCAGCTCTGGACAGGCCGGCTTTTATGAAGCTTTCTTT. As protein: CASSSGQAGFYEAFF.

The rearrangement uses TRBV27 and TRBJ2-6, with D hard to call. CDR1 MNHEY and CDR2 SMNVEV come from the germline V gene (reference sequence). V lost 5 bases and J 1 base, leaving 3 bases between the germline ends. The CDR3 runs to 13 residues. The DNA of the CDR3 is TGTGCCAGCAGTCCTTCTGGGGCCAACGTCCTGACTTTC. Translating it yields CASSPSGANVLTF.

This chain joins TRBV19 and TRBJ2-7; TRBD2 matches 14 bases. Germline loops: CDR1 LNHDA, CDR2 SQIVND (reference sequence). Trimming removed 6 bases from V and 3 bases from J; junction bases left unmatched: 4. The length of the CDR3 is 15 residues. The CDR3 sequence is CASRTSGGASYEQYF. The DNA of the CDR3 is TGTGCCAGTAGGACTAGCGGGGGGGCTAGCTACGAGCAGTACTTC.

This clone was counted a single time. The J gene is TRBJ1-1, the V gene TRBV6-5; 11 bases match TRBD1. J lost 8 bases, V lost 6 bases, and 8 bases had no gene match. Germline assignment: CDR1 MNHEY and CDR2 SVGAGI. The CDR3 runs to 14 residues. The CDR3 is CASRERDRGLEAFF. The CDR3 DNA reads TGTGCCAGCAGGGAACGGGACAGGGGGTTGGAAGCTTTCTTT.

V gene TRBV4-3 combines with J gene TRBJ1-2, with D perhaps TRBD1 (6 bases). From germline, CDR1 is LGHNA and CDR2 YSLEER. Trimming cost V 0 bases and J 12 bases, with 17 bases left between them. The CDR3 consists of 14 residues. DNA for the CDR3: TGCGCCAGCAGCCAAGAGGTCCGGGACACTCCGCACACCTTC. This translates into CASSQEVRDTPHTF.

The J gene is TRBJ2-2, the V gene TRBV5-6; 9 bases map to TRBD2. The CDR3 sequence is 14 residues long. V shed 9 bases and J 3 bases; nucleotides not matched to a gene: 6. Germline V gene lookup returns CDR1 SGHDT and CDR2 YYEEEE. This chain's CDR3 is CATSSGAHTGELFF. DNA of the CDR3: TGTGCCACCTCTAGCGGGGCCCACACCGGGGAGCTGTTTTTT.

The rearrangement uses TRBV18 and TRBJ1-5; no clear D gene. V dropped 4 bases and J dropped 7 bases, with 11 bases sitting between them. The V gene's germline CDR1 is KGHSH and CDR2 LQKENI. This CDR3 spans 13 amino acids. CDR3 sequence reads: CASSQGGGQPQHF. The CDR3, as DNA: TGTGCCAGCTCACAGGGAGGTGGGCAGCCCCAGCATTTT.

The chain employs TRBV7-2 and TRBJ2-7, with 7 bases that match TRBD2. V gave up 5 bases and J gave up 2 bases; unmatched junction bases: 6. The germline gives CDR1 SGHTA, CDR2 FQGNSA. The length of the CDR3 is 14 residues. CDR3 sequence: CASSPKRGPYEQYF. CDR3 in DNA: TGTGCCAGCAGCCCTAAGCGGGGACCCTACGAGCAGTACTTC.

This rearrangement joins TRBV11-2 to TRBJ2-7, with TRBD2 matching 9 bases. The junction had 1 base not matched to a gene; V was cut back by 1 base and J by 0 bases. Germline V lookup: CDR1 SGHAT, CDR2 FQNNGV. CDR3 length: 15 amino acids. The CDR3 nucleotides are TGTGCCAGCAGCTTAGGACTAGCGGTCTCCTACGAGCAGTACTTC. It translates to CASSLGLAVSYEQYF.